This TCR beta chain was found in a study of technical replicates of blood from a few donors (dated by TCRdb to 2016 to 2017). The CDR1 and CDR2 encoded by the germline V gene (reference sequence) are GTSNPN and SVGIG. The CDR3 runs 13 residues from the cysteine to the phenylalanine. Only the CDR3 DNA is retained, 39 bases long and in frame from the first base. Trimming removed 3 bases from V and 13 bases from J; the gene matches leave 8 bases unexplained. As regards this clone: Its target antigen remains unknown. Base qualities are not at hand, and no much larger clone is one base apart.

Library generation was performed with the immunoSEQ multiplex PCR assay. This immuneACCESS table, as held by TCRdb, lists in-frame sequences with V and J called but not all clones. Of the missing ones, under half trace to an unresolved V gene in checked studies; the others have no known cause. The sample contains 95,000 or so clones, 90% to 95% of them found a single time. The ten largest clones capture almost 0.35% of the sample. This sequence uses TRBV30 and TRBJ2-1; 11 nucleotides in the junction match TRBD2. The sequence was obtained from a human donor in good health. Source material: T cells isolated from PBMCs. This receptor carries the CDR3 CAWSGTSGGQQFF. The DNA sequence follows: TGTGCCTGGAGCGGGACTAGCGGAGGACAACAGTTCTTC.